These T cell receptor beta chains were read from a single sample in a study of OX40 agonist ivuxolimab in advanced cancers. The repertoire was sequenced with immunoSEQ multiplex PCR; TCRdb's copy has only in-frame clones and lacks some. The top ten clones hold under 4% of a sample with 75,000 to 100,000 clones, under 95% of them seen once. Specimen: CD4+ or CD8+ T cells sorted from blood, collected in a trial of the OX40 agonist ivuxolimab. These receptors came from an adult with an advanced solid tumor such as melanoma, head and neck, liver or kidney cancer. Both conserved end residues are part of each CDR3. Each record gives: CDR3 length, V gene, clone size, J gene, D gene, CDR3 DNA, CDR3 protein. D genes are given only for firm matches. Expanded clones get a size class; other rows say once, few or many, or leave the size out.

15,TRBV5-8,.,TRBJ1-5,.,TGTGCCAGCAGCTTGATTTTTCGGGGGAATCAGCCCCAGCATTTT,CASSLIFRGNQPQHF
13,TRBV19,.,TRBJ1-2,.,TGTGCCAGTAGTGCACAGGGTAGCTATGGCTACACCTTC,CASSAQGSYGYTF
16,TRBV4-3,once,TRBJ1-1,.,TGCGCCAGCAGCCAAGGCTCAGGTTCGACGAACACTGAAGCTTTCTTT,CASSQGSGSTNTEAFF
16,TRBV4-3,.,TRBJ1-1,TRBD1,TGCGCCAGCAGCCAGAATCTACAGGGGCCCTACACTGAAGCTTTCTTT,CASSQNLQGPYTEAFF
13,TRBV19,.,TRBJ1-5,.,TGTGCCAGTAGTATCGGGACTCTGGAGCCCCAGCATTTT,CASSIGTLEPQHF
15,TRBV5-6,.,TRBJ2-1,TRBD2,TGTGCCAGCAGCTATGGACTAGCGGGTTACAATGAGCAGTTCTTC,CASSYGLAGYNEQFF
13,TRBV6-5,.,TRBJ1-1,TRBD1,TGTGCCAGCAGTTACTCTTCAGGGGGTGAAGCTTTCTTT,CASSYSSGGEAFF
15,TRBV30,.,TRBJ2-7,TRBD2,TGTGCCTGGAGTACACCACTAGCGGGAGGGTACGAGCAGTACTTC,CAWSTPLAGGYEQYF
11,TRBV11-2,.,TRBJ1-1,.,TGTGCCAGCAGCACAACAGGAGAAGCTTTCTTT,CASSTTGEAFF
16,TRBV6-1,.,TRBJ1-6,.,TGTGCCAGCAGTGAAGCAGGGGGACTTTATAATTCACCCCTCCACTTT,CASSEAGGLYNSPLHF
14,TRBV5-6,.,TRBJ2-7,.,TGTGCCAGCAGCTTGGGCGACGCCTCCTACGAGCAGTACTTC,CASSLGDASYEQYF